These 5 T cell receptor beta chains share one sample of origin, sequenced in a study of T cell repertoires in cytomegalovirus infection. The antigens these receptors bind are not known. In TCRdb, the reads were re-called with MiXCR into one record per CDR3 protein. The repertoire consists of around 300,000 distinct CDR3 sequences, with about 25% occurring once and the leading ten covering roughly 15%. Sequenced material: cultured PBMCs, taken from culture after CMV antigen stimulation. These receptors originate from a human donor in good health (CMV status not recorded). Some clones in this sample may be carry-over from other donors' samples.

This clonotype was seen only a few times. V usage is TRBV6-2 or TRBV6-3 and J usage is TRBJ2-5; 10 bases match TRBD2. In germline, CDR1 is MNHEY, CDR2 SVGEGT. V lost 5 bases, J lost 2 bases, and 5 bases stayed unmatched. This CDR3 region has 15 residues. The CDR3 DNA follows: TGTGCCAGCAGTGGAGCACTAGCGGGACAAGAGACCCAGTACTTC. Its protein product is CASSGALAGQETQYF.

The J gene is TRBJ2-5, the V gene TRBV3-1, with 10 bases fitting TRBD1. Germline V lookup: CDR1 LGHDT, CDR2 YNNKEL (reference sequence). The V gene end was trimmed by 1 base and the J gene end by 10 bases; junction bases not matched to a gene: 3. This CDR3 contains 13 residues. The CDR3 spells CASSQGTGGNQYF. The DNA for the CDR3 is TGTGCCAGCAGCCAAGGGACAGGGGGGAACCAGTACTTC.

V is TRBV6-2 or TRBV6-3 and J is TRBJ2-2; D remains ambiguous. Germline V gives CDR1 MNHEY, CDR2 SVGEGT. The CDR3 loop spans 11 amino acids. Trimming pared 1 base from V and 9 bases from J, leaving 3 bases between. CDR3 DNA: TGTGCCAGCAGTTACTGGCGGGAGCTGTTTTTT. This encodes CASSYWRELFF.

This clonotype occurred many times. The chain recombines TRBV2 with TRBJ2-2; unclear D gene. Germline loops: CDR1 SNHLY, CDR2 FYNNEI. This CDR3 spans 11 amino acids. V lost 8 bases and J lost 3, with 4 bases in between. The CDR3 nucleotides read TGTGCCAGCCAGTACACCGGGGAGCTGTTTTTT. Amino acid sequence: CASQYTGELFF.

This clonotype was observed many times. This chain's CDR3 is CASSPQGREQFF. CDR3 DNA sequence: TGTGCCAGCAGCCCACAGGGTCGTGAGCAGTTCTTC. V usage is TRBV7-2 and J usage is TRBJ2-1, with a weak D call TRBD1 (6 bases). V lost 5 bases, J lost 9 bases, and 11 bases lay in between. The CDR3 totals 12 residues. The germline V gene has CDR1 SGHTA and CDR2 FQGNSA.